Listed below are T cell receptor beta chains from one sample, sequenced in a study of T-cell memory formation after mild COVID-19. One entry per CDR3 protein, called by TCRdb with MiXCR from the 5' RACE reads. The sample lists 300,000 to 350,000 distinct CDR3 sequences, less than 20% occurring once. Sequencing was carried out using PBMCs or a T cell subset sorted from them (not recorded which). The receptors shown here come from a man between 18 and 29 years old who had mild COVID-19 (a few samples of this study predate the infection). Cell type and time point are not known. Each CDR3 is given without its conserved first and last residue. Fields, in order: D gene, CDR3 length, V gene, J gene, CDR3 protein. The D gene is left open where the match is weak.

d_gene: -; len: 13; v_gene: TRBV24-1; j_gene: TRBJ2-3; CDR3aa: ATSDFPRTGDTQY
d_gene: -; len: 12; v_gene: TRBV7-8; j_gene: TRBJ2-5; CDR3aa: ASSLNVEGETQY
d_gene: TRBD1; len: 12; v_gene: TRBV6-6; j_gene: TRBJ2-3; CDR3aa: ASSRYGQGATQY
d_gene: -; len: 13; v_gene: TRBV5-1; j_gene: TRBJ2-5; CDR3aa: ASSLDPAVQETQY
d_gene: -; len: 10; v_gene: TRBV7-2; j_gene: TRBJ1-2; CDR3aa: ASSSGDYGYT
d_gene: -; len: 14; v_gene: TRBV7-9; j_gene: TRBJ1-6; CDR3aa: ASSLTWTSRRSPLH
d_gene: -; len: 13; v_gene: TRBV5-1; j_gene: TRBJ1-3; CDR3aa: ASSTGGNSGNTIY
d_gene: -; len: 11; v_gene: TRBV10-3; j_gene: TRBJ1-1; CDR3aa: APTRQLDTEAF
d_gene: -; len: 13; v_gene: TRBV5-8; j_gene: TRBJ2-2; CDR3aa: ASSQGGINTGELF
d_gene: -; len: 11; v_gene: TRBV7-9; j_gene: TRBJ2-7; CDR3aa: ASSWSGPLEQY
d_gene: -; len: 12; v_gene: TRBV7-2; j_gene: TRBJ2-5; CDR3aa: ASSSRLIRETQY
d_gene: -; len: 15; v_gene: TRBV4-2; j_gene: TRBJ2-1; CDR3aa: ATRPGQSYQSYNEQF
d_gene: -; len: 13; v_gene: TRBV11-2; j_gene: TRBJ1-2; CDR3aa: ASSLGDVANYGYT
d_gene: -; len: 13; v_gene: TRBV7-9; j_gene: TRBJ2-7; CDR3aa: ASSPEGGREREQY
d_gene: -; len: 11; v_gene: TRBV5-1; j_gene: TRBJ1-2; CDR3aa: ASSKKDIYGYT
d_gene: TRBD1; len: 13; v_gene: TRBV20-1; j_gene: TRBJ1-1; CDR3aa: SAFRDRGLNTEAF
d_gene: -; len: 12; v_gene: TRBV4-1; j_gene: TRBJ1-2; CDR3aa: ASSPHGVNYGYT
d_gene: -; len: 15; v_gene: TRBV4-1; j_gene: TRBJ2-2; CDR3aa: ASSPKGPGDFGGELF
d_gene: -; len: 14; v_gene: TRBV5-1; j_gene: TRBJ2-2; CDR3aa: ASSLDLSRMGGELF
d_gene: -; len: 12; v_gene: TRBV30; j_gene: TRBJ2-7; CDR3aa: AWSVLEGSFEQY
d_gene: -; len: 10; v_gene: TRBV7-2; j_gene: TRBJ1-2; CDR3aa: ASSLDGHGYT
d_gene: TRBD2; len: 14; v_gene: TRBV7-2; j_gene: TRBJ2-3; CDR3aa: ASSLGTSGYTDTQY
d_gene: -; len: 11; v_gene: TRBV7-2; j_gene: TRBJ2-4; CDR3aa: ASKQGPGGIQY
d_gene: -; len: 9; v_gene: TRBV12-3/TRBV12-4; j_gene: TRBJ1-2; CDR3aa: CVRDFYGYT